The 6 T cell receptor beta chains reported below all come from one sample, sequenced in a study of cytomegalovirus exposure and HLA in healthy donors. PCR involved 60 Vbeta and 13 Jbeta primers. Some clones are missing from TCRdb's copy, which holds only in-frame ones; the method was immunoSEQ multiplex PCR. The sample lists some 96,000 clones, 78% occurring once. The sample was PBMCs. Receptor source: a woman aged 55-75 years in good health and CMV-seronegative.

This clone is a singleton in its sample. This chain connects TRBV10-1 to TRBJ2-7; unclear D gene. This CDR3 contains 15 residues. V lost 0 bases and J lost 3, with 12 bases in between. Germline CDR1 and CDR2: WNHNN and SYGVQD (reference sequence). CDR3 residues: CASSESMERHYEQYF. The CDR3 coding sequence is TGCGCCAGCAGTGAGTCGATGGAGCGCCACTACGAGCAGTACTTC.

The chain links TRBV29-1 to TRBJ2-1, with D tentatively TRBD2 (5 bases). V was pared by 3 bases and J by 2 bases, with 11 bases between. The V gene's germline CDR1 is SQVTM and CDR2 ANQGSEA. The CDR3 length is 14 residues. This CDR3 reads CSVDGVQPYNEQFF. Written as DNA, the CDR3 is TGCAGCGTTGACGGGGTCCAACCCTACAATGAGCAGTTCTTC.

The chain combines TRBV7-2 with TRBJ2-1, with 8 bases fitting TRBD2. V lost 0 bases and J lost 4; bases outside the gene matches: 8. Per germline, CDR1 SGHTA and CDR2 FQGNSA. This CDR3 spans 17 amino acids. CDR3 in amino acids: CASSLARLAGKYNEQFF. CDR3 nucleotide sequence: TGTGCCAGCAGCTTAGCTCGGCTAGCGGGCAAATACAATGAGCAGTTCTTC.

The chain employs TRBV18 and TRBJ1-1; 8 bases agree with TRBD1. Losses at the gene ends were 2 bases for V and 4 bases for J; bases not matched to a gene: 9. The V gene's germline CDR1 is KGHSH and CDR2 LQKENI. CDR3 size: 16 residues. In nucleotides, the CDR3 is TGTGCCAGCTCACCAACCATCTCCACAGGGGGCACTGAAGCTTTCTTT. Translating gives CASSPTISTGGTEAFF.

Here the CDR3 reads CASSRTGAHQPQHF. CDR3 bases: TGTGCCAGCAGCCGAACAGGGGCCCATCAGCCCCAGCATTTT. The J gene is TRBJ1-5, the V gene TRBV6-5; 7 bases align to TRBD1. From germline, CDR1 is MNHEY and CDR2 SVGAGI. This CDR3 spans 14 amino acids. V was clipped by 6 bases and J by 5 bases; unmatched bases: 7.

The table lists this clone with a few counts. The chain employs TRBV7-6 and TRBJ1-2, with TRBD1 identical over 7 bases. The CDR3 is 15 amino acids. Germline CDR1 is SGHVS and CDR2 is FNYEAQ. J was trimmed by 0 bases and V by 5 bases; bases with no gene match: 6. Here the CDR3 DNA reads TGTGCCAGCAGCCCCCAGGGGGGAGCTAACTATGGCTACACCTTC. Its translation: CASSPQGGANYGYTF.